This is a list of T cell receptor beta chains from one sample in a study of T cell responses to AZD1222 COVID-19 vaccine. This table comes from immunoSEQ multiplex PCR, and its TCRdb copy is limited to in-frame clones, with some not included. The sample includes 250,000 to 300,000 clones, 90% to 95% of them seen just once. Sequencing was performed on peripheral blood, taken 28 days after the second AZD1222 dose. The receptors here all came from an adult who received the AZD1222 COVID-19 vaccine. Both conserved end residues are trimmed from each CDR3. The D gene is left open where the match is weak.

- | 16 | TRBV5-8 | ASSLIGQSGLAKNIQY
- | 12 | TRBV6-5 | ASSYSNKNSPLH
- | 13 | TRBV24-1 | ATSGPRESGNTIY
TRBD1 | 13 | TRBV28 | ASRVGQDGRYGYT
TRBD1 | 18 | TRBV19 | ASRKVPRQGSSISNQPQH
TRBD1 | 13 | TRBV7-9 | ASSLGTGEGTEAF
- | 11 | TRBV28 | ASSPPPLYEQY
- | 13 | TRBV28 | ASSLYSQGTDTQY
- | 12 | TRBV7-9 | ASSPGLPDDEQY
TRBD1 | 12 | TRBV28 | ASSFPRTGYEAF
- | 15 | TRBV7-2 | ASSLPRGTFLSYEQY
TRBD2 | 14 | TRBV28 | ASKLAGALFFNEQF
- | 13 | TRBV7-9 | ASSLGTTTNEKLF
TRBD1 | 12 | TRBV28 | AAGGGEGWQPQH
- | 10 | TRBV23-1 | ASSLKGFEQY
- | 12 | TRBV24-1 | ATSDSTRVTTQY
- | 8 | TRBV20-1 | SARRAEAF